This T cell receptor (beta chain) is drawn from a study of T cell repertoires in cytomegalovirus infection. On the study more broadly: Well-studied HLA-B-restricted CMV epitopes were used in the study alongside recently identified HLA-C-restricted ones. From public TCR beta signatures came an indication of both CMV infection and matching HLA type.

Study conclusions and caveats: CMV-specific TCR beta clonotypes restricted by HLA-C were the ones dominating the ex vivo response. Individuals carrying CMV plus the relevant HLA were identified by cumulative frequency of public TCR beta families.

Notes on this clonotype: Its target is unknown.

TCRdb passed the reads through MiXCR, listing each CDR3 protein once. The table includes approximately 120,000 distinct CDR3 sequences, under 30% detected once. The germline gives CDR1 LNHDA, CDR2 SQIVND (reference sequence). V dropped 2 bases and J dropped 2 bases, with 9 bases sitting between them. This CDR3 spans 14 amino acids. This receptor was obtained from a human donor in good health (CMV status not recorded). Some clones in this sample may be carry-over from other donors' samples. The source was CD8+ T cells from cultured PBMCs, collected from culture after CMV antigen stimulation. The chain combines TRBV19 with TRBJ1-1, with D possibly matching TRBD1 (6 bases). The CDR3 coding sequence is TGTGCCAGTAGTATATCGGACAGCAACACTGAAGCTTTCTTT. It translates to CASSISDSNTEAFF.